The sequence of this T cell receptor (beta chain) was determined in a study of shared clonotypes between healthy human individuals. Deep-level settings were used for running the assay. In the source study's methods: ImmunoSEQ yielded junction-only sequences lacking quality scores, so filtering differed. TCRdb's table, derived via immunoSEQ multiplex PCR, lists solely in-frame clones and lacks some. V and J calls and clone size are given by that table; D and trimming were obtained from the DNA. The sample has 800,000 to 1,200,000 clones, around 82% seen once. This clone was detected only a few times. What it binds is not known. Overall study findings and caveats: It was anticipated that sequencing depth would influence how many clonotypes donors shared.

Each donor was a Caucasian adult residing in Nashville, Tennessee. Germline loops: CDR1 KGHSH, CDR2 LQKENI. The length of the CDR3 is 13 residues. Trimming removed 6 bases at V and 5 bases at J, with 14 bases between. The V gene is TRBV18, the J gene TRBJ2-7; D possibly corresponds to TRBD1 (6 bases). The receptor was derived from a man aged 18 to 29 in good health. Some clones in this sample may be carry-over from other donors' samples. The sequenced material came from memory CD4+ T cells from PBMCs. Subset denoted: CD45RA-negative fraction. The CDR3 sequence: CASSLGHRDEQYF. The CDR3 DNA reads TGTGCCAGCTCCTTGGGACATAGGGACGAGCAGTACTTC.